This TCR beta chain was sequenced for a study of T cells in localized non-small cell lung cancer. This CDR3 is 14 amino acids long. Germline CDR1 reads WSHSY; CDR2 reads SAAADI. J was trimmed by 7 bases and V by 0 bases; bases with no gene match: 2. The method was immunoSEQ multiplex PCR; TCRdb's version includes in-frame clones alone and lacks a portion of them. This sample has 1,200 to 1,500 clones, with roughly 21% found just once. The chain has TRBV10-2 and TRBJ1-4, with 7 bases that match TRBD1. The origin of this receptor is a male donor aged 60 or over with stage I squamous cell lung carcinoma. The starting material was normal lung tissue next to the tumor, obtained before any cancer treatment. CDR3 sequence (DNA): TGCGCCAGCAGTGAGTCGGACAGGTCTGAAAAACTGTTTTTT. Translating gives CASSESDRSEKLFF.